This TCR beta chain came from a study of blood T cell repertoires in COVID-19. Study-level information: COVID-19 samples collected from the United States, Italy and Spain covered acute and convalescent phases. T cells, B-cell-depleted T cells, or PBMCs provided the cDNA or gDNA that served as material.

Authors' analysis steps: Reference gene primer amplification yielded estimated nucleated cell counts. The protocol was immunoSEQ multiplex PCR, while the TCRdb copy is restricted to in-frame clones and leaves out a portion. V and J calls and clone size come straight from that table; D and trimming were deduced from the DNA. The sample carries some 180,000 clones, roughly nine tenths recorded once. The J segment lost 6 bases and the V segment lost 5 bases, leaving 8 bases of the junction unmatched. CDR1 is SGHRS and CDR2 is YFSETQ in the germline V gene. The CDR3 loop spans 14 amino acids. V and J are TRBV5-1 and TRBJ2-1; 7 bases map to TRBD1. The TCR was taken from a man between 65 and 79 years old with active or convalescent COVID-19. The specimen was peripheral blood. The CDR3 loop is CASRFGDSGNEQFF. CDR3 DNA sequence: TGCGCCAGCAGGTTTGGGGACAGCGGCAATGAGCAGTTCTTC.